This T cell receptor (beta chain) is drawn from a study of blood T cell repertoires in COVID-19. Study-level background: Samples of COVID-19 (acute and convalescent) were obtained from the United States, Italy and Spain. Nucleic acid was either cDNA or gDNA, and it came from T cells, B-cell-depleted T cells, or PBMCs.

As processed by the authors: Amplification of reference gene primers was used by the study to estimate nucleated cell counts. The method was immunoSEQ multiplex PCR; TCRdb's version includes in-frame clones alone and lacks a portion of them. V, J and clone size were drawn from that table, and D and trimming were deduced from the DNA. The sample includes 350,000 to 450,000 clones, over 75% seen only once; the top ten take roughly 1.1%. Germline lookup yields CDR1 GTSNPN and CDR2 SVGIG (reference sequence). The CDR3 runs 15 residues. V shed 2 bases, J shed 3 bases, and the junction held 9 bases outside the gene matches. Donors in Cohort 3 who had recovered were those with two negative PCRs, healthcare professional clearance, or resolution of their symptoms.

J is TRBJ1-2 and V is TRBV30; 7 bases fit TRBD1. The specimen was PBMCs or T cells enriched from blood (not recorded which). The TCR originated in a man aged 25 to 40 who had recovered from COVID-19. The CDR3 loop is CAWSSRGPAYYGYTF. CDR3 DNA sequence: TGTGCCTGGAGTTCGAGGGGGCCAGCCTACTATGGCTACACCTTC. Complete variable domain (other parts from reference TRBV30 and TRBJ1-2): SQTIHQWPATLVQPVGSPLSLECTVEGTSNPNLYWYRQAAGRGLQLLFYSVGIGQISSEVPQNLSASRPQDRQFILSSKKLLLSDSGFYLCAWSSRGPAYYGYTFGSGTRLTVV.